This T cell receptor beta chain was observed in a study of OX40 agonist ivuxolimab in advanced cancers. The table came from immunoSEQ multiplex PCR; TCRdb's copy has only in-frame clones and leaves some out. Of roughly 48,000 clones in the sample, approximately 88% were seen once. V lost 1 base and J lost 7; bases outside the gene matches: 6. The CDR3 runs 16 residues. Germline V gives CDR1 MGHRA, CDR2 YSYEKL. This clone was seen just once. Sequenced here: CD4+ or CD8+ T cells sorted from blood, sampled in a trial of the OX40 agonist ivuxolimab. The sequence derives from an adult with an advanced solid tumor such as melanoma, head and neck, liver or kidney cancer. The chain couples TRBV4-1 to TRBJ2-1; 11 bases are shared with TRBD2. The CDR3 DNA follows: TGCGCCAGCAGCCAAGCCGGGACTAGCGGATGGAATGAGCAGTTCTTC. This gives the protein CASSQAGTSGWNEQFF.